This passage covers 14 T cell receptor beta chains from one sample sequenced in a study of T cells after somatic rescue of genetic block. Method: immunoSEQ multiplex PCR; TCRdb's copy keeps in-frame clones and lacks some. Here the sample spans about 110,000 clones, about nine tenths being singletons. Sequenced sample: peripheral blood mononuclear cells (PBMCs). These receptors all stem from a woman aged 18 to 35.

This clone has a handful of counts. The chain recombines TRBV5-1 with TRBJ1-3; tentative D call: TRBD1 (5 bases). Per germline, CDR1 SGHRS and CDR2 YFSETQ. V lost 0 bases and J lost 0, with 13 bases in between. The CDR3 runs to 17 residues. The CDR3 loop is CASSLEGTGNSGNTIYF. CDR3 nucleotide sequence: TGCGCCAGCAGCTTGGAGGGTACAGGAAACTCTGGAAACACCATATATTTT. Combining the CDR3 with reference TRBV5-1 and TRBJ1-3 gives the whole variable domain KAGVTQTPRYLIKTRGQQVTLSCSPISGHRSVSWYQQTPGQGLQFLFEYFSETQRNKGNFPGRFSGRQFSNSRSEMNVSTLELGDSALYLCASSLEGTGNSGNTIYFGEGSWLTVV.

The chain recombines TRBV5-1 with TRBJ2-3, with 7 nucleotides matching TRBD1. CDR3 length equals 16 residues. Germline V gene sequence: CDR1 SGHRS, CDR2 YFSETQ. With V trimmed by 4 bases and J by 1 base, 9 bases remained unmatched. The CDR3: CASSPPWQGGTDTQYF. In nucleotides, the CDR3 is TGCGCCAGCAGCCCACCGTGGCAGGGGGGCACAGATACGCAGTATTTT.

V gene TRBV11-3 combines with J gene TRBJ1-2, with D unclear. The length of the CDR3 is 14 residues. V gave up 0 bases and J gave up 7 bases, with 12 bases separating them. Germline CDR1 and CDR2: SGHNT and YENEEA. CDR3 coding DNA: TGTGCCAGCAGCTTAGATCAAAATGAGGGTGGCTACACCTTC. It encodes CASSLDQNEGGYTF.

The chain couples TRBV19 to TRBJ1-6; D uncertain. Germline CDR1 and CDR2: LNHDA and SQIVND (reference sequence). Between the trimmed V and J ends, which lost 4 bases and 8 bases, there was a span of 18 bases. The CDR3 contains 16 residues. The CDR3 nucleotides are TGTGCCAGTAGTAAGCGGACCCAGCAGGATCATTCACCCCTCCACTTT. Amino acids: CASSKRTQQDHSPLHF. The full variable domain, its missing parts supplied by reference TRBV19 and TRBJ1-6, is DGGITQSPKYLFRKEGQNVTLSCEQNLNHDAMYWYRQDPGQGLRLIYYSQIVNDFQKGDIAEGYSVSREKKESFPLTVTSAQKNPTAFYLCASSKRTQQDHSPLHFGNGTRLTVT.

This chain connects TRBV15 to TRBJ2-6, with TRBD2 identical over 15 bases. In germline, CDR1 is LNHNV, CDR2 YYDKDF (reference sequence). This CDR3 spans 17 amino acids. The ends lost 8 bases at V and 5 bases at J; junction bases unmatched: 7. CDR3: CATGLAGGSTRANVLTF. The CDR3 DNA is TGTGCCACCGGACTAGCGGGGGGGTCCACGAGGGCCAACGTCCTGACTTTC.

The chain uses TRBV10-3 and TRBJ1-4, with D hard to call. V was trimmed by 3 bases and J by 5 bases, leaving 10 bases between them. Germline V gene sequence: CDR1 ENHRY, CDR2 SYGVKD. This CDR3 contains 14 residues. CDR3 loop: CAISEGHGNEKLFF. CDR3 bases: TGTGCCATCAGTGAAGGCCACGGCAATGAAAAACTGTTTTTT.

This chain's CDR3 is CASSTFWGVRRQGQPYPLEKLFF. CDR3 bases: TGTGCCAGCAGTACCTTTTGGGGCGTTCGCCGACAGGGCCAACCCTACCCCCTTGAAAAACTGTTTTTT. The rearrangement links TRBV28 to TRBJ1-4, with TRBD1 identical over 7 bases. CDR3 length: 23 residues. Losses at the gene ends were 5 bases for V and 7 bases for J; bases not matched to a gene: 34. CDR1 and CDR2 (germline): MDHEN, SYDVKM.

The chain uses TRBV4-2 and TRBJ2-1; TRBD2 aligns across 8 bases. CDR3 size: 16 residues. Trimming removed 0 bases from V and 4 bases from J; junction bases left unmatched: 5. Germline V gene sequence: CDR1 LGHNA, CDR2 YNFKEQ. The CDR3 is CASSQDGGAGYNEQFF. DNA for the CDR3: TGTGCCAGCAGCCAAGACGGGGGGGCGGGATACAATGAGCAGTTCTTC.

V gene TRBV25-1 combines with J gene TRBJ2-5; 9 nucleotides line up with TRBD2. The V gene's germline CDR1 is MGHDK and CDR2 SYGVNS. The CDR3 is 14 amino acids. The trim removed 7 bases at V and 2 bases at J, leaving 5 bases unmatched. The CDR3 is CASTDSGGQETQYF. The CDR3 DNA follows: TGTGCCAGCACAGATAGCGGGGGACAAGAGACCCAGTACTTC.

The J gene is TRBJ1-1, the V gene TRBV6-4; D unresolved. CDR3 length equals 14 residues. Germline-derived CDR1 and CDR2 are MRHNA and SNTAGT. Between the trimmed V and J ends, which lost 6 bases and 0 bases, there was a span of 11 bases. For the CDR3, the DNA is TGTGCCAGCAGCGGGCAGGACGTGAACACTGAAGCTTTCTTT. This sequence encodes CASSGQDVNTEAFF.

The chain couples TRBV6-5 to TRBJ1-2, with TRBD1 matching 9 bases. V lost 4 bases to trimming and J lost 4 bases; unmatched junction nucleotides: 7. The CDR3 runs 15 residues. CDR1 MNHEY and CDR2 SVGAGI come from the germline V gene. The CDR3 is CASSSQQGALYGYTF. CDR3 DNA sequence: TGTGCCAGCAGTTCCCAACAGGGGGCCCTCTATGGCTACACCTTC.

In regard to this clone: Other DNA sequences in the same sample also yield this CDR3. The J gene is TRBJ1-5, the V gene TRBV30, with D unresolved. In germline, CDR1 is GTSNPN, CDR2 SVGIG (reference sequence). The CDR3 runs to 13 residues. Trimming pared 2 bases from V and 5 bases from J, leaving 10 bases between. CDR3 DNA sequence: TGTGCCTGGAGTCGGCAAGGAGATCAGCCCCAGCATTTT. Its translation is CAWSRQGDQPQHF.

The V call is TRBV28, the J call TRBJ2-7; D is perhaps TRBD1 (6 bases). The CDR3 is 13 amino acids. CDR1 MDHEN and CDR2 SYDVKM come from the germline V gene. The ends were cut back, 10 bases at V and 1 base at J, with 14 bases in the middle. The DNA of the CDR3 is TGTGCCACCCTACCCGGACAGTCCTACGAGCAGTACTTC. The encoded protein is CATLPGQSYEQYF.

This clone appeared once. Distinct nucleotide sequences in the sample also encode this CDR3. The chain employs TRBV4-1 and TRBJ2-3; 8 bases match TRBD2. V was pared by 1 base and J by 1 base, with 1 base of the junction left unmatched. Germline CDR1 is MGHRA and CDR2 is YSYEKL. This CDR3 has 15 residues. The CDR3 sequence is CASSQVGGGTDTQYF. The CDR3 DNA is TGCGCCAGCAGCCAAGTCGGGGGGGGCACAGATACGCAGTATTTT.